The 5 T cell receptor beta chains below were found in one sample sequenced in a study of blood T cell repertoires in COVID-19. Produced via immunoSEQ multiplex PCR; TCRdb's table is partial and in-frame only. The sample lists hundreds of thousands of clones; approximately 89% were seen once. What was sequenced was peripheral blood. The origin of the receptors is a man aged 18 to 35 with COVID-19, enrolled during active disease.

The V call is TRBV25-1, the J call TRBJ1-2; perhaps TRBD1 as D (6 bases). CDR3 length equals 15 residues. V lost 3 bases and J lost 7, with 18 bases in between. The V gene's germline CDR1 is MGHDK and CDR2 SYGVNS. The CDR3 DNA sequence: TGTGCCAGCAGTGACCCGACAGGCCACCGGGCTGGCTACACCTTC. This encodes CASSDPTGHRAGYTF.

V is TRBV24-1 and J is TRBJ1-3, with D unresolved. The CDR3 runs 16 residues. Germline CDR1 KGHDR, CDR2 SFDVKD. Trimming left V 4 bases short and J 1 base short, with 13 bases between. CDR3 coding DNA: TGTGCCACCAGTGACCCCAGAGGGCGGTCTGGAAACACCATATATTTT. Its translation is CATSDPRGRSGNTIYF.

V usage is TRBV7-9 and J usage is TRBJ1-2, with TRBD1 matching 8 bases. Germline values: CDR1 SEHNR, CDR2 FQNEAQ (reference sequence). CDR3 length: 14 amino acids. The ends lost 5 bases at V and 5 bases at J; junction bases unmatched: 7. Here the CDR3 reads CASSRDRGGYGYTF. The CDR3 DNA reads TGTGCCAGCAGCCGCGACAGGGGTGGGTATGGCTACACCTTC.

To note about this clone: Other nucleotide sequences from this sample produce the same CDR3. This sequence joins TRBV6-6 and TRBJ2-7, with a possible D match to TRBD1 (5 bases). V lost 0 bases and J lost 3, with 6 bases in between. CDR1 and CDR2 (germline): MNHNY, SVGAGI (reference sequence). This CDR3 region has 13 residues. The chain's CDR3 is CASSYSTGYEQYF. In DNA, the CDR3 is TGTGCCAGCAGTTACTCCACAGGCTACGAGCAGTACTTC.

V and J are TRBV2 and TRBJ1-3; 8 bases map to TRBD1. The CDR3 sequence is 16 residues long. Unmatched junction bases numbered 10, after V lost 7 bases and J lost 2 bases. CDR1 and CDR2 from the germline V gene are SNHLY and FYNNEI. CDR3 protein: CASTTDRVSAGNTIYF. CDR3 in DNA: TGTGCCAGCACTACGGACAGGGTGTCGGCTGGAAACACCATATATTTT.